Below, 5 T cell receptor beta chains from the same sample are listed, as sequenced in a study of blood T cell repertoires in COVID-19. The method was immunoSEQ multiplex PCR; TCRdb's version includes in-frame clones alone and lacks a portion of them. The table has 70,000 or so clones, about nine tenths seen once. The sample was peripheral blood. All receptors come from a woman at least 80 years old with active or convalescent COVID-19.

About this clone itself: One end of the junction varies from germline; a read error may be responsible. The rearrangement uses TRBV7-7 and TRBJ2-7, with 11 bases that match TRBD2. The CDR3 consists of 15 residues. Per germline, CDR1 SSHAT and CDR2 FNYEAQ (reference sequence). The CDR3, as DNA: TGTGCTAGCAGCTTAGCTAGCGGGGGGTCTTACGAGCAGTACTTC. It specifies CASSLASGGSYEQYF.

The chain is built from TRBV4-3 and TRBJ2-7; the D gene is possibly TRBD1 (6 bases). CDR1 and CDR2 from the germline V gene are LGHNA and YSLEER. The CDR3 runs to 15 residues. With 3 bases removed from V and 2 bases from J, the gap between germline ends came to 14 bases. CDR3 DNA: TGCGCCAGCAGCCAGGGACACTCCGCGGCCTACGAGCAGTACTTC. This gives the protein CASSQGHSAAYEQYF.

This rearrangement joins TRBV6-6 to TRBJ1-2, with 9 bases that match TRBD1. The CDR3 contains 16 residues. From germline, CDR1 is MNHNY and CDR2 SVGAGI (reference sequence). V was clipped by 5 bases and J by 7 bases; unmatched bases: 14. CDR3 residues: CASSAPGQGSPRGYTF. As DNA, the CDR3 is TGTGCCAGCAGTGCTCCGGGACAGGGCTCGCCCCGTGGCTACACCTTC.

This clone was picked up one time. The chain has TRBV5-6 and TRBJ2-3; D ambiguous. Deletions cut 4 bases from V and 1 base from J, with 7 bases between. Germline CDR1 is SGHDT and CDR2 is YYEEEE. This CDR3 has 13 amino acids. CDR3 residues: CASSPSGTDTQYF. The DNA for the CDR3 is TGTGCCAGCAGCCCCAGCGGCACAGATACGCAGTATTTT.

Concerning this clone itself: Within the sample, other DNA sequences also encode this same CDR3. The genes are TRBV9 and TRBJ2-2, with D maybe TRBD2 (5 bases). Germline V lookup: CDR1 SGDLS, CDR2 YYNGEE. This CDR3 region has 13 residues. Trimming cost V 2 bases and J 5 bases, with 7 bases left between them. The CDR3 nucleotides are TGTGCCAGCAGCGTCCGAGGGACCGGGGAGCTGTTTTTT. This encodes CASSVRGTGELFF.